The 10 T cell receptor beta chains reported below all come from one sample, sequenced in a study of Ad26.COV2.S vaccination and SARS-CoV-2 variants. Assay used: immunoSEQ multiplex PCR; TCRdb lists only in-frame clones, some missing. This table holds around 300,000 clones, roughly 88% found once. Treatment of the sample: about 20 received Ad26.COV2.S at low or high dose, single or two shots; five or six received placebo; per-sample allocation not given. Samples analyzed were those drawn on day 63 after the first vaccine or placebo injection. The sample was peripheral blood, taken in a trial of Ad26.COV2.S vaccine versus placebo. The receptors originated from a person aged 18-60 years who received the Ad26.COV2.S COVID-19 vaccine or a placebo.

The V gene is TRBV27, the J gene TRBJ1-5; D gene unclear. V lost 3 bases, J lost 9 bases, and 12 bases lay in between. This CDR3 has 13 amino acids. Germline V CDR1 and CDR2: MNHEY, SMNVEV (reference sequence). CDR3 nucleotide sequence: TGTGCCAGCAGTTTGGGCAGGAATGGGCCCCAGCATTTT. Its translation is CASSLGRNGPQHF.

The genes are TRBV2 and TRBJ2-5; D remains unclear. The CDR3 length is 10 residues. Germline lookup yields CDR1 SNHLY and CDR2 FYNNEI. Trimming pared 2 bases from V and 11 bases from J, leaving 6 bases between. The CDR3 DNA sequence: TGTGCCAGCAGTGAAAGGCAGCAGTACTTC. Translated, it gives CASSERQQYF.

CDR3 sequence: CASSVGAREKVDTEAFF. CDR3 DNA: TGTGCCAGCAGCGTAGGGGCCAGGGAGAAGGTTGACACTGAAGCTTTCTTT. The chain couples TRBV9 to TRBJ1-1; the D gene is possibly TRBD1 (5 bases). Trimming took 0 bases from V and 3 from J, leaving 18 bases between them. The V gene's germline CDR1 is SGDLS and CDR2 YYNGEE. The CDR3 covers 17 residues.

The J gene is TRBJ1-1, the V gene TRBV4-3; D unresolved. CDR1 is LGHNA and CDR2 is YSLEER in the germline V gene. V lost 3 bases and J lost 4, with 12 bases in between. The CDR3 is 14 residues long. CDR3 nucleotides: TGCGCCAGCAGCCAGGTTAGAGGGAGCACTGAAGCTTTCTTT. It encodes CASSQVRGSTEAFF.

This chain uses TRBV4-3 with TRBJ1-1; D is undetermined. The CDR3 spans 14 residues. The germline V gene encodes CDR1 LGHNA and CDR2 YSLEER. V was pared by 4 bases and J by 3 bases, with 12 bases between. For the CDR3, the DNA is TGCGCCAGCAGCCCGGGGTTTGGGGACACTGAAGCTTTCTTT. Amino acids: CASSPGFGDTEAFF.

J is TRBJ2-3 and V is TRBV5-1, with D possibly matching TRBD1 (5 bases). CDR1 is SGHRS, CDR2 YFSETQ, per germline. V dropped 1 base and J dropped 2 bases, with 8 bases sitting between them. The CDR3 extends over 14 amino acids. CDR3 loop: CASSLQDTTDTQYF. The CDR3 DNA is TGCGCCAGCAGCTTGCAGGACACCACAGATACGCAGTATTTT.

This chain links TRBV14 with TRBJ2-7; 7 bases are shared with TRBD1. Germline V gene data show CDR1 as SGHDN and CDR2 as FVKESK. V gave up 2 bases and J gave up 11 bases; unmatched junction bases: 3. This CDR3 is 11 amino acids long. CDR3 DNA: TGTGCCAGCAGCCAACAACAGGGGAAGTACTTC. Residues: CASSQQQGKYF. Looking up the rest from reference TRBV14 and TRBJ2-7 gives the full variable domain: EAGVTQFPSHSVIEKGQTVTLRCDPISGHDNLYWYRRVMGKEIKFLLHFVKESKQDESGMPNNRFLAERTGGTYSTLKVQPAELEDSGVYFCASSQQQGKYFGPGTRLTVT.

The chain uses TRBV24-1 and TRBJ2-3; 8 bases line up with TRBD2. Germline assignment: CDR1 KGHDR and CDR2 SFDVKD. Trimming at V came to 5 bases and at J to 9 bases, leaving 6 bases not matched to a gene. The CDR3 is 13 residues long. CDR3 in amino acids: CATSGVPGGTQYF. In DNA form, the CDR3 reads TGTGCCACCAGTGGGGTCCCGGGAGGGACGCAGTATTTT.

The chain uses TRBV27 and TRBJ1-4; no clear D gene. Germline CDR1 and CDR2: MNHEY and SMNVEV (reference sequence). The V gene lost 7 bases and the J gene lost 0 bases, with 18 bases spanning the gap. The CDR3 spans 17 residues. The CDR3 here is CASTPFGVEATNEKLFF. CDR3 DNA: TGTGCCAGCACTCCTTTTGGGGTAGAAGCAACTAATGAAAAACTGTTTTTT.

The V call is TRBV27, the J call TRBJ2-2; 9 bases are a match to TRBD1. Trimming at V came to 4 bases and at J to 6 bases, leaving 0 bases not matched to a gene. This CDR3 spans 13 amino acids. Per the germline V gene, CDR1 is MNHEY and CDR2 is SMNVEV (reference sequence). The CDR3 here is CASSWTGAGELFF. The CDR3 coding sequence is TGTGCCAGCAGTTGGACAGGGGCCGGGGAGCTGTTTTTT.